These T cell receptor beta chains were read from a single sample in a study of T cell responses to AZD1222 COVID-19 vaccine. Here immunoSEQ multiplex PCR was the method, and the copy in TCRdb shows in-frame clones only, minus some. The repertoire has about 97,000 clones, more than 85% of them found once; the top ten carry roughly 7.7%. Sequences were derived from peripheral blood, sampled on day 0 of AZD1222 vaccination. The receptors were gathered from an adult in good health. CDR3s leave out the opening cysteine and the closing phenylalanine or tryptophan.

v_call cdr3_aa
TRBV2 ASRPGLHNEQF
TRBV9 ASSPGANYGYT
TRBV11-3 ASSNSFGELF
TRBV6-5 ASSSGTGWGSPLH
TRBV4-3 ASSQETLDTQY
TRBV11-1 ASSFVRGNTEAF
TRBV19 ASSNRGDTEAF
TRBV27 ASSVRQGFYGYT
TRBV19 ASSPRLTPTQY
TRBV3-1/TRBV3-2 ASTGQGLNEKLF
TRBV5-4 ASSFPRGGQETQY
TRBV9 ASSVEPSGRAYNEQF
TRBV5-4 ASSLAGGLNTGELF
TRBV4-2 ASSQVPGSGEQF
TRBV18 ASSPGTGRPGGYT
TRBV9 ASSTRQGNYGYT
TRBV19 ASIAGVMNTEAF